Each of the 27 T cell receptor beta chains below was sequenced from the same sample in a study of cytomegalovirus exposure and HLA in healthy donors. A multiplex PCR was run with 60 Vbeta primers and 13 Jbeta primers. Assay: immunoSEQ multiplex PCR; the TCRdb copy retains only in-frame clones and omits some. The table lists approximately 250,000 clones, about 88% of them singletons. The sequenced sample was PBMCs. The source of these receptors is a girl aged 2-10 years in good health and CMV-seronegative.

V usage is TRBV7-9 and J usage is TRBJ2-5; the match to TRBD2 covers 8 bases. CDR3 length equals 16 residues. Germline V lookup: CDR1 SEHNR, CDR2 FQNEAQ (reference sequence). Germline trimming cut 0 bases from V and 5 bases from J; bases unmatched to any gene: 8. The CDR3 nucleotides read TGTGCCAGCAGCTTAGCTGCGGGAGGCTGGAGGGAGACCCAGTACTTC. It yields the protein CASSLAAGGWRETQYF.

This rearrangement joins TRBV14 to TRBJ1-1, with a weak D call TRBD1 (6 bases). Germline lookup yields CDR1 SGHDN and CDR2 FVKESK. The CDR3 consists of 15 residues. V was shortened by 4 bases and J by 1 base, with 13 bases between the two germline ends. In DNA, the CDR3 is TGTGCCAGCAGCCGGTGGGACAAGGGGAACACTGAAGCTTTCTTT. Translated: CASSRWDKGNTEAFF.

The chain carries TRBV5-4 and TRBJ2-7; 10 nucleotides align to TRBD2. Trimming took 0 bases from V and 3 from J; bases not matched to a gene: 3. The CDR3 spans 15 residues. Germline V gene data show CDR1 as SGHNT and CDR2 as YYREEE (reference sequence). In DNA, the CDR3 is TGTGCCAGCAGCTTGGGGCTAGCGGGGGACTACGAGCAGTACTTC. It yields the protein CASSLGLAGDYEQYF.

The rearrangement links TRBV2 to TRBJ2-5; no reliable D call. The V end was cut by 5 bases, the J end by 5 bases, with 6 bases between. The CDR3 is 11 amino acids. Per the germline V gene, CDR1 is SNHLY and CDR2 is FYNNEI. The CDR3 bases are TGTGCCAGCAGTCTGTCGGAGACCCAGTACTTC. This translates into CASSLSETQYF.

The V and J genes are TRBV7-8 and TRBJ2-7, with D perhaps TRBD2 (6 bases). This CDR3 spans 14 amino acids. Germline V lookup: CDR1 SGHVS, CDR2 FQNEAQ. Trimming pared 4 bases from V and 3 bases from J, leaving 13 bases between. CDR3 nucleotide sequence: TGTGCCAGCAGCTCAGGAGGACTATACTACGAGCAGTACTTC. Its protein product is CASSSGGLYYEQYF.

The chain carries TRBV2 and TRBJ1-6, with 10 bases aligning to TRBD1. V trimming: 6 bases; J trimming: 7 bases; junction bases outside the gene matches: 3. CDR1 SNHLY and CDR2 FYNNEI come from the germline V gene. The CDR3 has 14 residues. CDR3 DNA: TGTGCCAGCAGCGGGGGACAGGGGAATTCACCCCTCCACTTT. This encodes CASSGGQGNSPLHF.

The chain employs TRBV6-1 and TRBJ1-6; perhaps TRBD1 as D (5 bases). Trimming cost V 2 bases and J 9 bases, with 8 bases left between them. This CDR3 region has 13 residues. Germline lookup yields CDR1 MNHNS and CDR2 SASEGT. CDR3 protein: CASSESGGSPLHF. For the CDR3, the DNA is TGTGCCAGCAGTGAATCGGGGGGTTCACCCCTCCACTTT.

V is TRBV2 and J is TRBJ1-5; the match to TRBD1 covers 11 bases. The trim removed 4 bases at V and 6 bases at J, leaving 2 bases unmatched. This CDR3 contains 14 residues. Looked up from germline, CDR1 is SNHLY and CDR2 is FYNNEI. CDR3 sequence: CASSGTGGSQPQHF. CDR3 sequence (DNA): TGTGCCAGCAGTGGGACAGGGGGCTCTCAGCCCCAGCATTTT.

This chain joins TRBV11-2 and TRBJ2-3; the match to TRBD2 covers 10 bases. Germline values: CDR1 SGHAT, CDR2 FQNNGV. This CDR3 is 15 amino acids long. V gave up 2 bases and J gave up 5 bases; unmatched junction bases: 4. The CDR3 coding sequence is TGTGCCAGCAGCTTAATAGCGGGAGGAATAGATACGCAGTATTTT. Translation: CASSLIAGGIDTQYF.

J is TRBJ1-1 and V is TRBV5-1, with a weak D call TRBD1 (5 bases). Germline lookup yields CDR1 SGHRS and CDR2 YFSETQ. Trimming took 0 bases from V and 4 from J, leaving 10 bases between them. This CDR3 has 14 amino acids. Here the CDR3 reads CASSLGRGITEAFF. CDR3 nucleotides: TGCGCCAGCAGCTTGGGTCGGGGGATCACTGAAGCTTTCTTT.

The rearrangement joins TRBV5-6 to TRBJ2-7; TRBD2 matches at 11 bases. J gave up 0 bases and V 0 bases, and 5 bases lay outside the gene matches. The CDR3 runs to 17 residues. Germline V lookup: CDR1 SGHDT, CDR2 YYEEEE. The CDR3 DNA sequence: TGTGCCAGCAGCTTGGGACTAGCGGGACTGAGCTCCTACGAGCAGTACTTC. Its translation is CASSLGLAGLSSYEQYF.

The chain carries TRBV30 and TRBJ2-5; perhaps TRBD2 as D (6 bases). The closer fit of TRBJ2-7 to the DNA end suggests the J call may be wrong. Germline V gene lookup returns CDR1 GTSNPN and CDR2 SVGIG (reference sequence). This CDR3 is built from 14 residues. CDR3 amino acids: CAWTSGGSSYEQYF. DNA of the CDR3: TGTGCCTGGACTTCCGGGGGAAGCTCCTACGAGCAGTACTTC.

This chain uses TRBV4-2 with TRBJ2-3; D remains unclear. From germline, CDR1 is LGHNA and CDR2 YNFKEQ. Trimming left V 0 bases short and J 1 base short, with 8 bases between. This CDR3 has 15 residues. CDR3 in DNA: TGTGCCAGCAGCCAAGATGTCCGAGGCACAGATACGCAGTATTTT. Encoded protein: CASSQDVRGTDTQYF.

The V call is TRBV15, the J call TRBJ2-7; D is perhaps TRBD1 (5 bases). The V gene lost 3 bases and the J gene lost 2 bases, with 14 bases spanning the gap. The V gene's germline CDR1 is LNHNV and CDR2 YYDKDF (reference sequence). The CDR3 contains 15 residues. CDR3 residues: CATSRTQGVTYEQYF. As DNA, the CDR3 is TGTGCCACCAGCAGGACGCAAGGGGTTACCTACGAGCAGTACTTC.

This sequence joins TRBV15 and TRBJ2-1; D may be TRBD1 (5 bases). The germline V gene has CDR1 LNHNV and CDR2 YYDKDF (reference sequence). V was shortened by 1 base and J by 6 bases, with 16 bases between the two germline ends. This CDR3 has 16 amino acids. Here the CDR3 reads CATSRAPPLQGNEQFF. The CDR3 nucleotides are TGTGCCACCAGCAGAGCCCCTCCCTTGCAGGGCAATGAGCAGTTCTTC.

The chain employs TRBV14 and TRBJ1-3; D is unclear. CDR1 SGHDN and CDR2 FVKESK come from the germline V gene. The CDR3 covers 19 residues. V lost 2 bases and J 3 bases, leaving 23 bases between the germline ends. The CDR3 DNA reads TGTGCCAGCAGCCAAACCGCGGGAACTCCGGGGATCGATGGAAACACCATATATTTT. Amino acid sequence: CASSQTAGTPGIDGNTIYF.

The V and J genes are TRBV5-8 and TRBJ1-1; unclear D gene. CDR3 length: 14 residues. From germline, CDR1 is SGHTS and CDR2 YDEGEE. V was shortened by 4 bases and J by 6 bases, with 16 bases between the two germline ends. CDR3 sequence reads: CASSPYVGLSEAFF. The CDR3 DNA is TGTGCCAGCAGCCCGTACGTGGGCCTTTCTGAAGCTTTCTTT.

The V gene is TRBV5-4, the J gene TRBJ2-7, with 12 bases matching TRBD2. Germline V lookup: CDR1 SGHNT, CDR2 YYREEE (reference sequence). The length of the CDR3 is 15 residues. CDR3 in amino acids: CGIKLAGGPQYEQYF. The DNA of the CDR3 is TGTGGAATAAAACTAGCGGGAGGCCCCCAATACGAGCAGTACTTC. The full variable domain, rest sourced from reference TRBV5-4 and TRBJ2-7, is ETGVTQSPTHLIKTRGQQVTLRCSSQSGHNTVSWYQQALGQGPQFIFQYYREEENGRGNFPPRFSGLQFPNYSSELNVNALELDDSALYLCGIKLAGGPQYEQYFGPGTRLTVT.

This clone was recorded once. This rearrangement joins TRBV2 to TRBJ2-1; weak D call: TRBD2 (6 bases). The CDR3 runs 15 residues. V was pared by 7 bases and J by 2 bases, with 15 bases between. From germline, CDR1 is SNHLY and CDR2 FYNNEI. As DNA, the CDR3 is TGTGCCAGCATGAGGGGAGGCCGTACCTACAATGAGCAGTTCTTC. Translating it yields CASMRGGRTYNEQFF. The entire variable domain, with the rest obtained from reference TRBV2 and TRBJ2-1, is as follows: EPEVTQTPSHQVTQMGQEVILRCVPISNHLYFYWYRQILGQKVEFLVSFYNNEISEKSEIFDDQFSVERPDGSNFTLKIRSTKLEDSAMYFCASMRGGRTYNEQFFGPGTRLTVL.

The rearrangement links TRBV5-1 to TRBJ2-7, with 13 bases identical to TRBD2. Germline V gene sequence: CDR1 SGHRS, CDR2 YFSETQ. This CDR3 is built from 15 residues. V was pared by 4 bases and J by 3 bases, with 4 bases of the junction left unmatched. The CDR3 spells CASSAGLAGIYEQYF. As DNA, the CDR3 is TGCGCCAGCAGCGCGGGACTAGCGGGGATCTACGAGCAGTACTTC.

This clone has just a few counts. V gene TRBV2 combines with J gene TRBJ1-1; D is perhaps TRBD1 (5 bases). Deletions cut 8 bases from V and 8 bases from J, with 12 bases between. Germline CDR1 SNHLY, CDR2 FYNNEI. The CDR3 loop spans 11 amino acids. In DNA form, the CDR3 reads TGTGCCAGCGAAAGGGGCCTAGAAGCTTTCTTT. Protein product: CASERGLEAFF.

The chain carries TRBV7-9 and TRBJ2-1; TRBD2 agrees at 9 bases. CDR3 length: 14 amino acids. J gave up 10 bases and V 0 bases, and 4 bases lay outside the gene matches. Per germline, CDR1 SEHNR and CDR2 FQNEAQ (reference sequence). The CDR3 DNA is TGTGCCAGCAGCTTAGCTAGCGGGAGAGACGAGCAGTTCTTC. It encodes CASSLASGRDEQFF.

The chain has TRBV7-9 and TRBJ1-2; D gene unclear. Germline V gives CDR1 SEHNR, CDR2 FQNEAQ (reference sequence). This CDR3 comprises 14 residues. Trimming cost V 3 bases and J 2 bases, with 10 bases left between them. The chain's CDR3 is CASSFELLNYGYTF. The CDR3 region has the DNA TGTGCCAGCAGCTTTGAGTTGCTCAACTATGGCTACACCTTC.

V is TRBV7-2 and J is TRBJ2-5; 14 bases fit TRBD2. J was trimmed by 7 bases and V by 3 bases; bases with no gene match: 7. CDR1 SGHTA and CDR2 FQGNSA come from the germline V gene. The CDR3 loop spans 16 amino acids. CDR3 loop: CASSFRLAGGQGTQYF. The CDR3 coding sequence is TGTGCCAGCAGCTTTCGACTAGCGGGGGGGCAGGGGACCCAGTACTTC. Full variable domain (outside the CDR3, taken from reference TRBV7-2 and TRBJ2-5): GAGVSQSPSNKVTEKGKDVELRCDPISGHTALYWYRQSLGQGLEFLIYFQGNSAPDKSGLPSDRFSAERTGGSVSTLTIQRTQQEDSAVYLCASSFRLAGGQGTQYFGPGTRLLVL.

The V and J genes are TRBV4-1 and TRBJ2-7, with 12 nucleotides matching TRBD2. The CDR3 has 16 residues. V shed 0 bases, J shed 2 bases, and the junction held 2 bases outside the gene matches. Germline values: CDR1 MGHRA, CDR2 YSYEKL. DNA for the CDR3: TGCGCCAGCAGCCAAGAGCTAGCGGGAGGGCCCTACGAGCAGTACTTC. Encoded protein: CASSQELAGGPYEQYF.

The rearrangement uses TRBV14 and TRBJ2-1; D call uncertain. The germline V gene has CDR1 SGHDN and CDR2 FVKESK. CDR3 length: 15 residues. The V and J ends lost 1 base and 5 bases respectively, with 12 bases between them. The CDR3 sequence: CASSQGNQEDNEQFF. The CDR3 region has the DNA TGTGCCAGCAGCCAAGGGAATCAAGAGGACAATGAGCAGTTCTTC.

The rearrangement uses TRBV9 and TRBJ2-2; D may be TRBD2 (7 bases). Trimming cost V 0 bases and J 5 bases, with 14 bases left between them. This CDR3 region has 16 residues. Germline-derived CDR1 and CDR2 are SGDLS and YYNGEE. The CDR3 reads CASSVATGRGTGELFF. Written as DNA, the CDR3 is TGTGCCAGCAGCGTAGCTACAGGGAGGGGGACCGGGGAGCTGTTTTTT.